This entry describes one TCR beta chain. Autoimmune disease history or systemic immunosuppression led to patients being barred. This specimen belongs to a study of OX40 agonist ivuxolimab in advanced cancers. Study overall: A partial response was reached by three patients: one with hepatocellular carcinoma and two with cutaneous melanoma.

The data were produced by immunoSEQ multiplex PCR, yet TCRdb's version contains in-frame clones alone and is incomplete. The profile covers some 86,000 clones, with about 95% appearing a single time and 9.6% taken by the ten largest. The TCR was taken from an adult with an advanced solid tumor such as melanoma, head and neck, liver or kidney cancer. The sample consisted of CD4+ or CD8+ T cells sorted from blood, taken in a trial of the OX40 agonist ivuxolimab.

The CDR3 reads CASSPATALSYEQYF. CDR3 sequence (DNA): TGTGCCAGCAGCCCTGCGACAGCCCTCTCCTACGAGCAGTACTTC. The chain joins TRBV7-9 to TRBJ2-7; D is possibly TRBD1 (5 bases). CDR1 and CDR2 (germline): SEHNR, FQNEAQ (reference sequence). V was cut by 5 bases and J by 0 bases, with 14 bases left in between. This CDR3 has 15 residues.